This section outlines one TCR beta chain sequence together with its context. Many counts were recorded for this clonotype. Its target antigen remains unknown. No much larger clone exists at a distance of one base, and base qualities are not known. Trimming removed 7 bases from V and 0 bases from J, leaving 10 bases between the germline ends. CDR1 and CDR2 are drawn from the germline V gene (reference sequence): LNHDA, SQIVND. From cysteine to phenylalanine, the CDR3 is 15 amino acids long. Only the CDR3 DNA stays, 45 bases, in frame from base 1. Hyperthyroidism was defined as stable when no progression to ophthalmopathy occurred within 18 months of follow-up. Patients with hyperthyroidism were aged 18 to 65 years, had been newly diagnosed, and had a disease duration of less than 2 months. Anyone with other autoimmune diseases, uncontrolled infections, pregnancy or lactation was excluded from the study. Diagnosis was based on clinical symptoms, serum thyroxine, TRAb, thyroid ultrasound and orbital computed tomography. PBMCs were isolated from 8 to 10 ml of fresh peripheral blood by Ficoll-Paque density gradient centrifugation. Total RNA was extracted using Trizol reagent, and RNA quality was checked on an Agilent 2100 Bioanalyzer.

The data are from a study of Graves' ophthalmopathy and Graves' hyperthyroidism (dated by TCRdb to between 2017 and 2018). Some background on the complete study: Peripheral blood was collected at initial diagnosis, prior to any treatment. Following sampling, methimazole starting at 30 mg daily was administered to hyperthyroidism patients, and high-dose intravenous methylprednisolone was administered to ophthalmopathy patients. To explore V-J signatures that separate ophthalmopathy from hyperthyroidism, a discovery set of about a hundred patients was enrolled, consisting of approximately 44 with ophthalmopathy and fewer than 60 with stable hyperthyroidism. For independent validation, a separate cohort was made up of about 18 hyperthyroidism patients plus 17 patients who later progressed from hyperthyroidism to ophthalmopathy. In total, over 130 blood samples were TCR-sequenced: 43 ophthalmopathy, about 75 hyperthyroidism and some 17 hyperthyroidism-to-ophthalmopathy patients. The 100 discovery patients were randomly split 7:3 into training and test sets. In a handful of hyperthyroidism patients, the T-cell repertoire of thyroid tissue was compared with the T-cell repertoire of blood. To tell Graves' ophthalmopathy apart from Graves' hyperthyroidism, and to predict which patients would progress to ophthalmopathy, the study relied on TCR beta repertoire signatures.

For repertoire sequencing, the TCR beta CDR3 regions were amplified from RNA transcripts. A first-round RT-PCR used HTBI primers with the Qiagen OneStep RT-PCR kit, followed by a second-round multiplex PCR, size selection and purification. The libraries underwent paired-end sequencing with 100 bp reads on an Illumina HiSeq2000. In the source study's methods: Reads were processed with SOAPnuke, discarding reads with adapters, uncalled bases, mean Phred below 15, or no exact constant-primer or identifier match. COPE v1.2.5 was used to merge the high-quality paired reads. Each unique nucleotide sequence was treated as a clonotype, and MiTCR v1.1 was used to align the clonotypes to the IMGT TRB V, D and J references. Analysis was restricted to V-J combinations with a frequency above 0.0001, which covered 99% to 99.2% of repertoires. For each V-J combination, a TCR clonal expansion and chaos score was defined as F50 clonal expansion divided by the chaos observed in the TCRdist matrix. Features were reduced by Welch's t-statistics and random forest to around 14 V-J combinations, which fed a naive Bayes classifier. The similarity between thyroid and blood repertoires was quantified using the Morisita-Horn index. TCRdb ran its own pipeline on the public reads, namely fastp trimming at Q25 and MiXCR clone calling, and kept in-frame beta chains. A single entry per CDR3 protein holds the most common genes and DNA from its merged rows. TCRdb, not the authors, supplied the V and J calls. The sample profile shows a few hundred thousand distinct CDR3 sequences; 21% of them were found once. The top ten constitute around 3.1% of the sample.

What the research found in general, with its limitations: Sample size was not predetermined statistically, and investigators were not blinded to group allocation. In validation, the model predicted ophthalmopathy progression with over 60% sensitivity and 72.22% specificity; fewer than 15 predicted patients were CT-confirmed with GO in a median of approximately six months. Most expanded thyroid clonotypes with frequency above 0.001 were also detected in blood, suggesting blood repertoires may reflect the thyroid immune response. In cross-validation, the 13-signature model distinguished ophthalmopathy from stable hyperthyroidism with less than 90% sensitivity and 81.08% specificity, while in the test set the corresponding values were approximately 79% and 70%.

This chain is built from TRBV19 and TRBJ2-6, with no confident D gene call. Sequenced material: peripheral blood. This receptor was identified in a woman under 30 with stable Graves' hyperthyroidism. Donor details come from another sample of the same person, matched by shared clones. The CDR3 region: CASTRSHSGANVLTF. The bases read TGTGCCAGTACGCGGAGCCACTCTGGGGCCAACGTCCTGACTTTC.